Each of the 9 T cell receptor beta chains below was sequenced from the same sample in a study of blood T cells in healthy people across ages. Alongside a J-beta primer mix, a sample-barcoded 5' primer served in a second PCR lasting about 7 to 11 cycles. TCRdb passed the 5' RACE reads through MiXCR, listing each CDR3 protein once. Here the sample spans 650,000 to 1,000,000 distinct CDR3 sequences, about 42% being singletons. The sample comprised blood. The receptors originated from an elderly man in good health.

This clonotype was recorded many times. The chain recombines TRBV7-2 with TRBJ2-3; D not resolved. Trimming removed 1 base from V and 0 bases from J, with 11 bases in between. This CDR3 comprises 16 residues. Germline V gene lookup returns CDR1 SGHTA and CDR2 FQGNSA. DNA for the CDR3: TGTGCCAGCAGCTTAGTAGGCGGATCTAGCACAGATACGCAGTATTTT. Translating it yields CASSLVGGSSTDTQYF.

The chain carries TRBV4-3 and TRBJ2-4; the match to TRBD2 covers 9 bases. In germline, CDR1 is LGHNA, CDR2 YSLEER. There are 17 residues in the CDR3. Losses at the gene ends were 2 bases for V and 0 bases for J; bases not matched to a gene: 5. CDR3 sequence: CASSQLLAGVAKNIQYF. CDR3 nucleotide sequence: TGCGCCAGCAGCCAACTACTAGCGGGCGTAGCCAAAAACATTCAGTACTTC.

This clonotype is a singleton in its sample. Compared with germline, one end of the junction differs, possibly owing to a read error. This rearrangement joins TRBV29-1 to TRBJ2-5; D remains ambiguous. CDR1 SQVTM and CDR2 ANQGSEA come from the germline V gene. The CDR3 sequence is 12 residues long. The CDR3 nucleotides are TGCAGCGTTGAAGGGAACCAAGAGGCCCAGTACTTC. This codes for CSVEGNQEAQYF. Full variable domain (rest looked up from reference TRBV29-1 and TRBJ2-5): SAVISQKPSRDICQRGTSLTIQCQVDSQVTMMFWYRQQPGQSLTLIATANQGSEATYESGFVIDKFPISRPNLTFSTLTVSNMSPEDSSIYLCSVEGNQEAQYFGPGTRLLVL.

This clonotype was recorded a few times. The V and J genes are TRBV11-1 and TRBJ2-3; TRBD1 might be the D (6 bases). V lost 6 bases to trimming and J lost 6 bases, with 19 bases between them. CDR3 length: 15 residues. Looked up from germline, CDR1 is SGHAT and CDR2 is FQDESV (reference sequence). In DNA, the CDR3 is TGTGCCAGCAGGGCCGGGACACCGTGGCCCGATACGCAGTATTTT. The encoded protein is CASRAGTPWPDTQYF.

The CDR3 sequence is CASSPIATANYGYTF. DNA for the CDR3: TGTGCCAGCAGCCCGATCGCGACAGCTAACTATGGCTACACCTTC. This rearrangement joins TRBV5-6 to TRBJ1-2; TRBD1 is a possible D gene (5 bases). The CDR3 contains 15 residues. V lost 4 bases and J lost 0, with 13 bases in between. Germline V CDR1 and CDR2: SGHDT, YYEEEE.

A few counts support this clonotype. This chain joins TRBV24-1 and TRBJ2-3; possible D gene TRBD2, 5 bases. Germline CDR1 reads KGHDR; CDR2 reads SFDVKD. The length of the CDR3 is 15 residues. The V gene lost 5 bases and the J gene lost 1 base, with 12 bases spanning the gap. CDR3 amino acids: CATSGFSSGTDTQYF. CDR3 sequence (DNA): TGTGCCACCAGTGGTTTTAGTAGCGGCACAGATACGCAGTATTTT.

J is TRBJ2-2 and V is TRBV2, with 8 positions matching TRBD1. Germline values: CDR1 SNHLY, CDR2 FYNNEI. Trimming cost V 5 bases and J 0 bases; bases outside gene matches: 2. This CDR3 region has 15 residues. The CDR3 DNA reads TGTGCCAGCAGTTGGACAGGGTCGAACACCGGGGAGCTGTTTTTT. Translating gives CASSWTGSNTGELFF.

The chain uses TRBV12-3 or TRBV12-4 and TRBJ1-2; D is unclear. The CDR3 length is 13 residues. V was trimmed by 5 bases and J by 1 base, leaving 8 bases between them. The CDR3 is CASSALYNYGYTF. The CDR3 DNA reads TGTGCCAGCAGTGCACTCTATAACTATGGCTACACCTTC.

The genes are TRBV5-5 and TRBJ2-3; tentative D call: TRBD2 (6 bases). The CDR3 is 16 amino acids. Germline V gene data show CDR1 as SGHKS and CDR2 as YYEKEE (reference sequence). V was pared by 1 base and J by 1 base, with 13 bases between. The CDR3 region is CASSLWAGRRTDTQYF. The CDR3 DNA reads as TGTGCCAGCAGCTTGTGGGCGGGACGACGCACAGATACGCAGTATTTT.